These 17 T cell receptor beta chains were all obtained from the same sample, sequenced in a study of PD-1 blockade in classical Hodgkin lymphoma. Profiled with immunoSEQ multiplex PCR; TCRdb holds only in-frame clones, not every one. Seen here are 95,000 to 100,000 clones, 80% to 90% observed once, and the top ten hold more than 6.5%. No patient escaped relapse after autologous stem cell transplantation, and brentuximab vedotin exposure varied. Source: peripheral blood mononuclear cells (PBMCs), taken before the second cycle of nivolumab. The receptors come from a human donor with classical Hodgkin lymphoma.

CDR3 coding DNA: TGTGCCAGCAGCCCGCCGAGGGACAGGGGCACTGAAGCTTTCTTT. It encodes CASSPPRDRGTEAFF. The chain recombines TRBV5-4 with TRBJ1-1, with TRBD1 identical over 10 bases. There are 15 residues in the CDR3. After removal of 4 bases from V and 4 bases from J, the junction contained 7 bases not matched to a gene. CDR1 SGHNT and CDR2 YYREEE come from the germline V gene (reference sequence). The full variable domain, with the rest looked up from reference TRBV5-4 and TRBJ1-1, is ETGVTQSPTHLIKTRGQQVTLRCSSQSGHNTVSWYQQALGQGPQFIFQYYREEENGRGNFPPRFSGLQFPNYSSELNVNALELDDSALYLCASSPPRDRGTEAFFGQGTRLTVV.

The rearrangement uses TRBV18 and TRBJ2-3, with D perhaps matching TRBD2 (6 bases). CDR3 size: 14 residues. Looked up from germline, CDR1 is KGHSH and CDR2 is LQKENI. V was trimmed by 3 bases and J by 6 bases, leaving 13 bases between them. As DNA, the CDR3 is TGTGCCAGCTCACCTGACCGGGCGGGGGATACGCAGTATTTT. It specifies CASSPDRAGDTQYF.

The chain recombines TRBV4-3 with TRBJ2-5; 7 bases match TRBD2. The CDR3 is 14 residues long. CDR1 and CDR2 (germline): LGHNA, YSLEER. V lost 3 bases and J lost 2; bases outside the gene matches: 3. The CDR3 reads CASSHRLAQETQYF. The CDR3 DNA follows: TGCGCCAGCAGCCACAGACTAGCTCAAGAGACCCAGTACTTC.

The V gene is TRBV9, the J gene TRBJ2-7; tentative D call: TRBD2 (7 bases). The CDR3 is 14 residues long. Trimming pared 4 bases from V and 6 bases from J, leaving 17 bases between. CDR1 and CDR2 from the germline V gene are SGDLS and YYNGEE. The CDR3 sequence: CASSLSWGGLEQYF. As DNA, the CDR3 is TGTGCCAGCAGCCTCTCGTGGGGGGGGCTCGAGCAGTACTTC.

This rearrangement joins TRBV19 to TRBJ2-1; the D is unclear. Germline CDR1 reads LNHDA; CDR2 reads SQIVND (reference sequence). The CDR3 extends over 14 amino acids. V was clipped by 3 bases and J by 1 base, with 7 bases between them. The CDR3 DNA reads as TGTGCCAGTAGTATCGGCTATTCCTACAATGAGCAGTTCTTC. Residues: CASSIGYSYNEQFF.

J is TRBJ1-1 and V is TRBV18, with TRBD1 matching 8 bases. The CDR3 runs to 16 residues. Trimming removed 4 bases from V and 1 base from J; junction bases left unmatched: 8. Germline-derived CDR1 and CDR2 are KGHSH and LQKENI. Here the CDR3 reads CASSRFQGAGNTEAFF. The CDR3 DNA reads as TGTGCCAGCTCACGATTTCAGGGGGCTGGGAACACTGAAGCTTTCTTT.

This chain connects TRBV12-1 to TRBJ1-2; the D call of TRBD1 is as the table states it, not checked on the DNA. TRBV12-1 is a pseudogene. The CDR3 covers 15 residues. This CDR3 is CASSPGQGRNYGYTF. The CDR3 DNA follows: TGTGCCAGCAGCCCCGGACAGGGAAGAAACTATGGCTACACCTTC.

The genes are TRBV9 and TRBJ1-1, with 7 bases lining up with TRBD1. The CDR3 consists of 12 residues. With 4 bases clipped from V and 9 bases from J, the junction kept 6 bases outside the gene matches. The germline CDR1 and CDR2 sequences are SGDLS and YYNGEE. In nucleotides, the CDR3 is TGTGCCAGCAGCCCCACAGGGGCTCAAGCTTTCTTT. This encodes CASSPTGAQAFF.

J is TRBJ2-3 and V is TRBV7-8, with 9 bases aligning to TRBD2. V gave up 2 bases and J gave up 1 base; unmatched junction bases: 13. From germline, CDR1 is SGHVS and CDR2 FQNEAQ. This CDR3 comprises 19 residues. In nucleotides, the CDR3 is TGTGCCAGCAGCTTAATCATCGGCGGGGGGGCCGTTGGCACAGATACGCAGTATTTT. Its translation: CASSLIIGGGAVGTDTQYF.

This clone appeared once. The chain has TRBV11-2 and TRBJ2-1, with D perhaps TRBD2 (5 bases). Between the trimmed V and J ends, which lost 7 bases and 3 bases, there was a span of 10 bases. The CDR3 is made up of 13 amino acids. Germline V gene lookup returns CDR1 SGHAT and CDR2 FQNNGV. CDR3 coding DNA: TGTGCCAGCATTCCGGGGATCTACAATGAGCAGTTCTTC. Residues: CASIPGIYNEQFF. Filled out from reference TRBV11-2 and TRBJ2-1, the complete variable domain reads EAGVAQSPRYKIIEKRQSVAFWCNPISGHATLYWYQQILGQGPKLLIQFQNNGVVDDSQLPKDRFSAERLKGVDSTLKIQPAKLEDSAVYLCASIPGIYNEQFFGPGTRLTVL.

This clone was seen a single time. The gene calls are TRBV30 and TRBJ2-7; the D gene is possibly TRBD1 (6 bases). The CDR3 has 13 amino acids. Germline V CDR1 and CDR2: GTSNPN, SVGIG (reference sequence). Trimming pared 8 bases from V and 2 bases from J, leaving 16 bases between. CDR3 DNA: TGTGCCGGATTGAACCGGGACACCTACGAGCAGTACTTC. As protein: CAGLNRDTYEQYF.

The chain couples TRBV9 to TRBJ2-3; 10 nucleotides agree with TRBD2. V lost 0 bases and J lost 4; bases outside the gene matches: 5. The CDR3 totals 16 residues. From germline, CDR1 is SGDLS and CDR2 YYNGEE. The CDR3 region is CASSVEGLAWADTQYF. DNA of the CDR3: TGTGCCAGCAGCGTAGAGGGACTAGCGTGGGCAGATACGCAGTATTTT. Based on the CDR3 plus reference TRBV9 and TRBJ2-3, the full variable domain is DSGVTQTPKHLITATGQRVTLRCSPRSGDLSVYWYQQSLDQGLQFLIQYYNGEERAKGNILERFSAQQFPDLHSELNLSSLELGDSALYFCASSVEGLAWADTQYFGPGTRLTVL.

Here the CDR3 reads CASSSSGGAETQYF. As DNA, the CDR3 is TGTGCCAGCAGCTCCTCTGGGGGGGCGGAGACCCAGTACTTC. The chain carries TRBV5-6 and TRBJ2-5; D is possibly TRBD2 (7 bases). This CDR3 contains 14 residues. The ends were cut back, 3 bases at V and 5 bases at J, with 14 bases in the middle. CDR1 is SGHDT, CDR2 YYEEEE, per germline. Complete variable domain (other parts from reference TRBV5-6 and TRBJ2-5): DAGVTQSPTHLIKTRGQQVTLRCSPKSGHDTVSWYQQALGQGPQFIFQYYEEEERQRGNFPDRFSGHQFPNYSSELNVNALLLGDSALYLCASSSSGGAETQYFGPGTRLLVL.

The CDR3 nucleotides are TGTGCCAGTAGTATATCCAGCGGGGGATCCTACAATGAGCAGTTCTTC. Its translation: CASSISSGGSYNEQFF. The chain uses TRBV19 and TRBJ2-1; TRBD2 matches at 8 bases. Germline-derived CDR1 and CDR2 are LNHDA and SQIVND (reference sequence). Trimming removed 2 bases from V and 1 base from J; junction bases left unmatched: 4. This CDR3 comprises 16 residues.

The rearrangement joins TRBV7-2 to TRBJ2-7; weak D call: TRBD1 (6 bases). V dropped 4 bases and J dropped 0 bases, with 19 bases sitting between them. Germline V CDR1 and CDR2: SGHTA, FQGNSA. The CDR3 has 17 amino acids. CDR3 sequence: CASSSSGTPLSSYEQYF. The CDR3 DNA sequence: TGTGCCAGCAGCTCGTCCGGGACACCACTAAGCTCCTACGAGCAGTACTTC. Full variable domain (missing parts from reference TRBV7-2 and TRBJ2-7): GAGVSQSPSNKVTEKGKDVELRCDPISGHTALYWYRQSLGQGLEFLIYFQGNSAPDKSGLPSDRFSAERTGGSVSTLTIQRTQQEDSAVYLCASSSSGTPLSSYEQYFGPGTRLTVT.

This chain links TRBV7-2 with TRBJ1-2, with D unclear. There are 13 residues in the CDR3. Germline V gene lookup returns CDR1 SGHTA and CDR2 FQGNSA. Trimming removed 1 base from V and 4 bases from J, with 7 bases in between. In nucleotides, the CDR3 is TGTGCCAGCAGCTTAGTGGCAACCTATGGCTACACCTTC. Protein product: CASSLVATYGYTF.

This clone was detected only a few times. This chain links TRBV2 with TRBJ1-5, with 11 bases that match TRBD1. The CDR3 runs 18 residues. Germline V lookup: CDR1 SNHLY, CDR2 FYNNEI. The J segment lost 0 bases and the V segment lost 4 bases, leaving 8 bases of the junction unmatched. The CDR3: CASSVMGQGVGSNQPQHF. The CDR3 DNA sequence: TGTGCCAGCAGTGTTATGGGACAGGGGGTTGGTAGCAATCAGCCCCAGCATTTT.